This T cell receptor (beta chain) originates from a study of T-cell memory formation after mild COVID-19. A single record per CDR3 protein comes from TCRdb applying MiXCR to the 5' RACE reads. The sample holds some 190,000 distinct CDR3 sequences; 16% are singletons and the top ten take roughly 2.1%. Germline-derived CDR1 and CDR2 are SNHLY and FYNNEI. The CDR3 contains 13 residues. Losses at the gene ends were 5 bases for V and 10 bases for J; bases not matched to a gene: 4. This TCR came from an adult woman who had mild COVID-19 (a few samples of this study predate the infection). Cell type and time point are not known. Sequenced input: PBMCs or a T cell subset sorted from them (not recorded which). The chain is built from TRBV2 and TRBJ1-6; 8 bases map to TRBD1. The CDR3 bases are TGTGCCAGCAGTCGACAGGGGATCTCACCCCTCCACTTT. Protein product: CASSRQGISPLHF.